This TCR beta chain is from a study of regulatory T cells in long-lasting Graves disease. Looking at the study overall: Persistent cases were those of Graves' disease that involved over 5 years of antithyroid drugs with positive TSH receptor antibodies. Findings and limits, study-wide: Persistent-disease Graves' patients showed less TCR diversity than new cases.

Arm-PCR of CDR3 regions with iRepertoire HTBI primers generated TCR beta libraries. TCRdb recomputed calls from the multiplex PCR reads with MiXCR, one row per CDR3 protein. This table holds 350,000 to 500,000 distinct CDR3 sequences, around 20% found once. This clonotype was seen repeatedly, ten times or more. As yet, its antigen is unknown. As to time point: persistent/refractory GD, antithyroid drugs over 5 years with positive TRAb. Making the TCR library involved RNA that had been extracted from PBMCs. This material consisted of peripheral blood mononuclear cells (PBMCs), taken when the disease was refractory, from a patient treated with antithyroid drugs. This sequence was found in a female donor with Graves disease.

This chain's CDR3 is CASSPRTGSTEAFF. DNA of the CDR3: TGTGCCAGCAGTCCCAGGACAGGGAGCACTGAAGCTTTCTTT. J is TRBJ1-1 and V is TRBV6-1; 8 bases map to TRBD1. Unmatched junction bases numbered 6, after V lost 5 bases and J lost 4 bases. CDR1 is MNHNS, CDR2 SASEGT, per germline. The CDR3 spans 14 residues.